Each of the 25 T cell receptor beta chains below was sequenced from the same sample in a study of blood T cell repertoires in COVID-19. This table comes from immunoSEQ multiplex PCR, and its TCRdb copy is limited to in-frame clones, with some not included. Among a few hundred thousand clones listed, roughly 90% were seen once. Sequenced material: peripheral blood. The receptors come from a woman aged 55 to 70 with COVID-19, enrolled during active disease.

The chain recombines TRBV5-5 with TRBJ2-5; 11 bases are a match to TRBD1. The CDR3 runs to 16 residues. In germline, CDR1 is SGHKS, CDR2 YYEKEE (reference sequence). V shed 4 bases and J 5 bases; nucleotides not matched to a gene: 10. The CDR3 region is CASSPVLGQGVETQYF. In nucleotides, the CDR3 is TGTGCCAGCAGCCCCGTTTTGGGACAGGGGGTGGAGACCCAGTACTTC.

V gene TRBV7-2 combines with J gene TRBJ2-7, with 7 bases aligning to TRBD2. V lost 5 bases, J lost 3 bases, and 7 bases stayed unmatched. The germline CDR1 and CDR2 sequences are SGHTA and FQGNSA. The CDR3 has 14 amino acids. The CDR3 nucleotides read TGTGCCAGCAGCGCCCGGGACTACCACTACGAGCAGTACTTC. Its protein product is CASSARDYHYEQYF.

The chain joins TRBV7-2 to TRBJ2-3, with D possibly matching TRBD1 (6 bases). CDR1 SGHTA and CDR2 FQGNSA come from the germline V gene. This CDR3 contains 15 residues. The V gene lost 5 bases and the J gene lost 4 bases, with 16 bases spanning the gap. CDR3 sequence reads: CASSDARQGSDTQYF. CDR3 sequence (DNA): TGTGCCAGCAGCGATGCGCGGCAGGGGTCAGATACGCAGTATTTT.

The J gene is TRBJ2-5, the V gene TRBV13, with 7 bases matching TRBD1. With V trimmed by 2 bases and J by 5 bases, 14 bases remained unmatched. Germline V gene data show CDR1 as PRHDT and CDR2 as FYEKMQ (reference sequence). The CDR3 has 17 amino acids. CDR3 in amino acids: CASSLRAPGTALETQYF. For the CDR3, the DNA is TGTGCCAGCAGCTTAAGGGCTCCCGGGACAGCTCTCGAGACCCAGTACTTC.

The CDR3 nucleotides are TGCGCCAGCAGTCAACCAATCCCCGGGACAAGCACTTATAGCAATCAGCCCCAGCATTTT. The encoded protein is CASSQPIPGTSTYSNQPQHF. The chain uses TRBV23-1 and TRBJ1-5, with D possibly matching TRBD1 (6 bases). TRBV23-1 qualifies as an ORF whose function is uncertain. This CDR3 has 20 amino acids. V was pared by 2 bases and J by 0 bases, with 23 bases between.

The rearrangement uses TRBV3-1 (or the pseudogene TRBV3-2) and TRBJ2-2; 15 positions agree with TRBD2. There are 17 residues in the CDR3. V was pared by 10 bases and J by 1 base, with 7 bases of the junction left unmatched. CDR1 and CDR2 (germline): LGHDT, YNNKEL (reference sequence). CDR3 in DNA: TGTGCCACTATGGGACTAGCGGGGGGCCGGAACACCGGGGAGCTGTTTTTT. It encodes CATMGLAGGRNTGELFF.

On this clone itself: The junction shows a germline mismatch at one end, possibly a read error. The V and J genes are TRBV10-2 and TRBJ2-3; maybe TRBD2 (6 bases). Germline V gene data show CDR1 as WSHSY and CDR2 as SAAADI. The CDR3 is made up of 12 amino acids. As DNA, the CDR3 is TGCGCCAGCAGTGAGTCAGGGCGCGGGGCCGCTTTT. Protein: CASSESGRGAAF.

The chain joins TRBV19 to TRBJ2-7, with TRBD2 matching 11 bases. This CDR3 region has 15 residues. V lost 5 bases to trimming and J lost 1 base; unmatched junction nucleotides: 4. Per the germline V gene, CDR1 is LNHDA and CDR2 is SQIVND (reference sequence). CDR3 in amino acids: CASSRSGGESYEQYF. CDR3 coding DNA: TGTGCCAGTAGTCGTAGCGGGGGGGAGTCCTACGAGCAGTACTTC.

This chain joins TRBV18 and TRBJ2-1; D might be TRBD1 (6 bases). The CDR3 length is 12 residues. Trimming shortened V by 4 bases and J by 9 bases, and 10 bases separated the two germline ends. CDR1 and CDR2 from the germline V gene are KGHSH and LQKENI. The CDR3 is CASSQGGSEQFF. The DNA for the CDR3 is TGTGCCAGCTCACAAGGGGGTTCTGAGCAGTTCTTC.

The chain carries TRBV19 and TRBJ1-5; no reliable D call. V shed 6 bases and J shed 2 bases, with 11 bases lying between them. This CDR3 comprises 14 residues. Looked up from germline, CDR1 is LNHDA and CDR2 is SQIVND (reference sequence). The CDR3: CASSSGLGNQPQHF. The DNA for the CDR3 is TGTGCCAGTAGCTCAGGTTTGGGCAATCAGCCCCAGCATTTT.

V and J are TRBV12-3 or TRBV12-4 and TRBJ1-2; possible D gene TRBD1, 6 bases. V was clipped by 6 bases and J by 13 bases, with 18 bases between them. This CDR3 is 12 amino acids long. CDR3 in amino acids: CASSRGGGSCTF. The DNA for the CDR3 is TGTGCCAGCAGCCGAGGGGGGGGATCTTGCACCTTC.

V and J are TRBV28 and TRBJ1-2; 7 bases line up with TRBD1. The V gene's germline CDR1 is MDHEN and CDR2 SYDVKM. The CDR3 has 14 amino acids. Trimming took 6 bases from V and 3 from J; bases not matched to a gene: 7. CDR3 sequence reads: CASRSLQGHYGYTF. For the CDR3, the DNA is TGTGCCAGCAGGTCTCTACAGGGGCACTATGGCTACACCTTC.

The gene calls are TRBV6-7 and TRBJ1-2, with TRBD1 identical over 7 bases. TRBV6-7 is placed among ORFs of uncertain function. The CDR3 is 17 amino acids. The ends lost 6 bases at V and 5 bases at J; junction bases unmatched: 18. The CDR3 protein is CASRQQDRATQLYGYTF. The CDR3 bases are TGTGCCAGCAGGCAGCAAGACAGGGCCACCCAATTATATGGCTACACCTTC.

This clone was counted a few times. The chain links TRBV12-3 or TRBV12-4 to TRBJ1-2; TRBD1 might be the D (5 bases). The CDR3 runs 13 residues. Deletions cut 6 bases from V and 5 bases from J, with 13 bases between. As DNA, the CDR3 is TGTGCCAGCAGCTCCGCAGGGAAATATGGCTACACCTTC. Translated: CASSSAGKYGYTF.

This chain joins TRBV11-2 and TRBJ1-6; no definite D call. This CDR3 comprises 15 residues. The germline V and J ends were trimmed by 6 bases and 6 bases, with 15 bases remaining between them. Germline loops: CDR1 SGHAT, CDR2 FQNNGV. CDR3 sequence reads: CASSTGLRINSPLHF. For the CDR3, the DNA is TGTGCCAGCAGTACGGGATTGCGGATTAATTCACCCCTCCACTTT.

DNA of the CDR3: TGTGCCACGGGGGGAGGGACACCCCTCCACTTT. Translating it yields CATGGGTPLHF. The chain recombines TRBV2 with TRBJ1-6, with D maybe TRBD1 (5 bases). The V gene lost 10 bases and the J gene lost 11 bases, with 12 bases spanning the gap. The V gene's germline CDR1 is SNHLY and CDR2 FYNNEI. This CDR3 comprises 11 residues. The full variable domain, its missing parts supplied by reference TRBV2 and TRBJ1-6, is EPEVTQTPSHQVTQMGQEVILRCVPISNHLYFYWYRQILGQKVEFLVSFYNNEISEKSEIFDDQFSVERPDGSNFTLKIRSTKLEDSAMYFCATGGGTPLHFGNGTRLTVT.

This chain joins TRBV5-4 and TRBJ1-2, with TRBD1 as a possible D gene (5 bases). V was cut by 1 base and J by 6 bases, with 7 bases left in between. CDR1 and CDR2 (germline): SGHNT, YYREEE (reference sequence). CDR3 length equals 12 residues. The DNA of the CDR3 is TGTGCCAGCAGCTTGACCAGGGATGGCTACACCTTC. Protein product: CASSLTRDGYTF.

The V gene is TRBV15, the J gene TRBJ1-1, with D unclear. This CDR3 has 16 residues. V lost 0 bases to trimming and J lost 0 bases, with 11 bases between them. Germline-derived CDR1 and CDR2 are LNHNV and YYDKDF (reference sequence). CDR3 region: CATSRDHSFMNTEAFF. CDR3 nucleotide sequence: TGTGCCACCAGCAGAGATCACAGCTTCATGAACACTGAAGCTTTCTTT.

This clone has a handful of counts. The chain uses TRBV2 and TRBJ2-5; no clear D gene. Trimming stripped 3 bases from V and 0 bases from J, with 5 bases between. Germline CDR1 SNHLY, CDR2 FYNNEI. This CDR3 contains 13 residues. The CDR3 loop reads CASSDLYQETQYF. The CDR3 DNA follows: TGTGCCAGCAGTGATCTATACCAAGAGACCCAGTACTTC.

This clone was counted only a few times. The rearrangement joins TRBV4-2 to TRBJ1-1, with a possible D match to TRBD1 (6 bases). The CDR3 is 14 amino acids. Trimming stripped 3 bases from V and 4 bases from J, with 12 bases between. Germline CDR1 reads LGHNA; CDR2 reads YNFKEQ. CDR3: CASSHAGASTEAFF. The CDR3 nucleotides read TGTGCCAGCAGCCACGCGGGGGCGAGCACTGAAGCTTTCTTT.

The V gene is TRBV5-4, the J gene TRBJ2-1; TRBD2 matches 14 bases. Germline V gives CDR1 SGHNT, CDR2 YYREEE (reference sequence). This CDR3 spans 18 amino acids. The V and J ends lost 4 bases and 0 bases, in that order; junction bases with no gene match: 6. This CDR3 reads CASSRTGTSGSSYNEQFF. In DNA form, the CDR3 reads TGTGCCAGCAGCAGAACGGGGACTAGCGGGAGCTCCTACAATGAGCAGTTCTTC.

CDR3 sequence (DNA): TGTGCCTGGAGTGCGAAGGACAGGGGCCTTGTCTCTGGAAACACCATATATTTT. This sequence encodes CAWSAKDRGLVSGNTIYF. The chain has TRBV30 and TRBJ1-3; the match to TRBD1 covers 9 bases. The length of the CDR3 is 18 residues. Per germline, CDR1 GTSNPN and CDR2 SVGIG (reference sequence). V lost 1 base to trimming and J lost 0 bases; unmatched junction nucleotides: 10.

The chain carries TRBV27 and TRBJ1-4, with TRBD1 matching over 9 bases. After removal of 4 bases from V and 10 bases from J, the junction contained 10 bases not matched to a gene. The germline V gene has CDR1 MNHEY and CDR2 SMNVEV (reference sequence). The CDR3 consists of 15 residues. CDR3 bases: TGTGCCAGCAGTTCCCGAACAGGGGGCTTCCGAAAACTGTTTTTT. It encodes CASSSRTGGFRKLFF.

CDR3 protein: CASSVGSRGHNTGELFF. The CDR3 bases are TGTGCCAGCAGCGTAGGGTCCAGGGGGCATAACACCGGGGAGCTGTTTTTT. This chain uses TRBV9 with TRBJ2-2, with 8 bases identical to TRBD1. Trimming took 0 bases from V and 2 from J; bases not matched to a gene: 6. Looked up from germline, CDR1 is SGDLS and CDR2 is YYNGEE. The CDR3 extends over 17 amino acids.

The chain has TRBV2 and TRBJ1-1; 7 positions match TRBD1. This CDR3 spans 14 amino acids. In germline, CDR1 is SNHLY, CDR2 FYNNEI. The trim removed 4 bases at V and 0 bases at J, leaving 2 bases unmatched. The CDR3 sequence is CASSVDRMNTEAFF. As DNA, the CDR3 is TGTGCCAGCAGTGTGGACAGGATGAACACTGAAGCTTTCTTT.